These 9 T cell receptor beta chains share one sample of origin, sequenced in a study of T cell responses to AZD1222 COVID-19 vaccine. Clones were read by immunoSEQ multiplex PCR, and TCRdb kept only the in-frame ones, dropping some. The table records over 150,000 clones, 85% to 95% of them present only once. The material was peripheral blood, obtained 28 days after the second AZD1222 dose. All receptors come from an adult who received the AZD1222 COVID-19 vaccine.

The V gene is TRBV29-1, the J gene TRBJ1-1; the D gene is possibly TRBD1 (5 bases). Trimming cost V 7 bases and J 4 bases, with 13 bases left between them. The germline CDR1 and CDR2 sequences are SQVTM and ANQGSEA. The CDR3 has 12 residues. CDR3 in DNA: TGCAGCGGTCTACGGGGGTCCACTGAAGCTTTCTTT. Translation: CSGLRGSTEAFF.

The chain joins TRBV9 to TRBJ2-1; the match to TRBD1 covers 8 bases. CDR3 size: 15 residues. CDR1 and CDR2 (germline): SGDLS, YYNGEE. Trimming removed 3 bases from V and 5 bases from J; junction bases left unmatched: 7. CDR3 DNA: TGTGCCAGCAGCGCCGGGACAGGCTGGGACAATGAGCAGTTCTTC. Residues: CASSAGTGWDNEQFF.

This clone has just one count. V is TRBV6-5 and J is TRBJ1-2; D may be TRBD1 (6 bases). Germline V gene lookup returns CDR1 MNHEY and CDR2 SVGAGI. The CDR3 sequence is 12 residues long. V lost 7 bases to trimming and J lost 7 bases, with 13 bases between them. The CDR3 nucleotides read TGTGCCAGCACCTTGACAGGTACTGGCTACACCTTC. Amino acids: CASTLTGTGYTF.

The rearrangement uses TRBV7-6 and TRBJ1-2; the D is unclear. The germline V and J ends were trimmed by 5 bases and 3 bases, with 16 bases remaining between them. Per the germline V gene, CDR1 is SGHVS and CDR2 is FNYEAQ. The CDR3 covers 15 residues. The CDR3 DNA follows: TGTGCCAGCAGCCCATGGGGTCCGTCGGACTATGGCTACACCTTC. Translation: CASSPWGPSDYGYTF.

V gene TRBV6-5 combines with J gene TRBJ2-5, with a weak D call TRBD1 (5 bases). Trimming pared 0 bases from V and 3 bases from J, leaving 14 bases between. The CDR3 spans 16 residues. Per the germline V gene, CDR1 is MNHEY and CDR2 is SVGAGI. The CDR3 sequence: CASSYSYRTSKETQYF. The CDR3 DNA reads TGTGCCAGCAGTTACTCGTACAGGACCTCTAAAGAGACCCAGTACTTC.

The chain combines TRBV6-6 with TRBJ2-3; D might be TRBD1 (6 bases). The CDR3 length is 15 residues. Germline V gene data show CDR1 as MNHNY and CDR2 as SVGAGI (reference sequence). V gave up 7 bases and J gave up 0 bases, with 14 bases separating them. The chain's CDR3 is CASNRERISTDTQYF. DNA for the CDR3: TGTGCCAGCAACAGGGAAAGGATTAGCACAGATACGCAGTATTTT.

The CDR3 loop reads CASSQVHGPGELFF. The CDR3 bases are TGTGCCAGCAGCCAAGTTCATGGTCCCGGGGAGCTGTTTTTT. The chain employs TRBV3-1 (or the pseudogene TRBV3-2) and TRBJ2-2; D remains unclear. Germline CDR1 reads LGHDT; CDR2 reads YNNKEL (reference sequence). CDR3 size: 14 residues. V was pared by 1 base and J by 6 bases, with 9 bases between.

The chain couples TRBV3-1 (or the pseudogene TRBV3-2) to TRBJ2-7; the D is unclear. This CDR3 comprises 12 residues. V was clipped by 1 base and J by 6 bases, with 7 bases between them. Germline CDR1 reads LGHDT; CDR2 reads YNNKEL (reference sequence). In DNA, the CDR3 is TGTGCCAGCAGCCAAGTCAGGAGCGAGCAGTACTTC. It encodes CASSQVRSEQYF.

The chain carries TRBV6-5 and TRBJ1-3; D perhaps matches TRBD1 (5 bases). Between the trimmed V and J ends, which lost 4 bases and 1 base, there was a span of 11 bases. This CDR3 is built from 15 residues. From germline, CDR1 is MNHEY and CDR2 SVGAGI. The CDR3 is CASSSQGSSGNTIYF. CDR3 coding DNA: TGTGCCAGCAGTTCGCAGGGTTCTTCTGGAAACACCATATATTTT.